Here is one T cell receptor (beta chain) with its context. Germline V gene sequence: CDR1 SGHTA, CDR2 FQGTGA. V was pared by 5 bases and J by 6 bases, with 15 bases of the junction left unmatched. This CDR3 is 17 amino acids long. The data stem from a study of blood T cell repertoires in COVID-19. Overall study context: Sources were T cells, B-cell-depleted T cells, or PBMCs; the material itself was cDNA or gDNA.

Sequencing used immunoSEQ multiplex PCR; TCRdb keeps in-frame clones, though not all of them. The sample has just over 250,000 clones, 80% to 90% seen once; the top ten hold 10%. The sample consisted of peripheral blood. The V call is TRBV7-3, the J call TRBJ2-7, with 11 bases lining up with TRBD2. The receptor's source is a woman in her 70s with COVID-19, enrolled during active disease. CDR3 bases: TGTGCCAGCAGCCTAAGGGGGGGAAGGCTAGCGGGAGGCGAGCAGTACTTC. As protein: CASSLRGGRLAGGEQYF.